This T cell receptor (beta chain) was sequenced during a study of cytomegalovirus exposure and HLA in healthy donors. The germline V gene encodes CDR1 MNHEY and CDR2 SVGAGI. The CDR3 totals 15 residues. V dropped 7 bases and J dropped 7; count of bases not matched to a gene: 12. This clone was detected a few times. Primers for the PCR totalled 60 Vbeta and 13 Jbeta. Generated by immunoSEQ multiplex PCR, the TCRdb table keeps only in-frame clones and is missing some. The table records over 100,000 clones, roughly four fifths of them present only once. This receptor was obtained from a woman between 45 and 60 years old in good health and CMV-seropositive. Specimen: PBMCs. V gene TRBV6-5 combines with J gene TRBJ1-2; 10 bases map to TRBD1. The CDR3 spells CASTLGQGFVGGYTF. DNA of the CDR3: TGTGCCAGCACCCTGGGACAGGGGTTTGTTGGTGGCTACACCTTC.